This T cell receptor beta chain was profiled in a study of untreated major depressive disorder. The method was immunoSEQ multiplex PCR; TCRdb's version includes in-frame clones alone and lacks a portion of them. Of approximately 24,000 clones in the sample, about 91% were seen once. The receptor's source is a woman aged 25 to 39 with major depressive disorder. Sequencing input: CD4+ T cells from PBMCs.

CDR3 coding DNA: TGCGCCAGCAGCCAAGATTCTAGCGGACTCACAGATACGCAGTATTTT. Its protein product is CASSQDSSGLTDTQYF. This chain uses TRBV4-1 with TRBJ2-3, with 7 bases fitting TRBD2. This CDR3 contains 16 residues. Looked up from germline, CDR1 is MGHRA and CDR2 is YSYEKL. V was clipped by 0 bases and J by 2 bases; unmatched bases: 5.